These 30 T cell receptor beta chains were sequenced from one sample in a study of graft-versus-host responses after intestinal transplantation (dated by TCRdb to the early 2020s). The intended sense of this specimen's time point label: cells obtained before transplantation from donor or recipient. Their antigens are not known. Receptors were amplified or captured by the immunoSEQ multiplex PCR assay. Held by TCRdb, this immuneACCESS table contains in-frame sequences only and omits some clones. Under half of the omission traces to an unresolved V gene where checked; the cause of the rest is unknown. The sample contains about 120,000 clones, just over 90% of them found a single time. The ten largest clones take up over 0.15% of the sample. The starting material was unstimulated CD4+ T cells sorted from spleen or lymph node cells, obtained before intestinal transplant. The receptors stem from a human donor who received an intestinal transplant.

Only one count was recorded for this clone. V gene TRBV29-1 combines with J gene TRBJ2-1, with 7 bases aligning to TRBD2. After removal of 3 bases from V and 7 bases from J, the junction contained 12 bases not matched to a gene. The V gene's germline CDR1 is SQVTM and CDR2 ANQGSEA. The CDR3 has 15 amino acids. The CDR3, as DNA: TGCAGCGTTGAGGGGGGGAGGGAGAGTGGTAATGAGCAGTTCTTC. Translating gives CSVEGGRESGNEQFF.

This chain links TRBV27 with TRBJ2-5; 8 nucleotides line up with TRBD2. CDR1 is MNHEY, CDR2 SMNVEV, per germline (reference sequence). The CDR3 contains 15 residues. Trimming cost V 9 bases and J 2 bases; bases outside gene matches: 11. CDR3 in DNA: TGTGCCAGTTCCGGGGGGGGAATAACTCAAGAGACCCAGTACTTC. This encodes CASSGGGITQETQYF.

V is TRBV30 and J is TRBJ1-3; D possibly corresponds to TRBD1 (5 bases). Germline V gives CDR1 GTSNPN, CDR2 SVGIG (reference sequence). CDR3 length: 16 residues. Between the trimmed V and J ends, which lost 4 bases and 1 base, there was a span of 17 bases. This CDR3 reads CAWTLRRGQSGNTIYF. CDR3 DNA sequence: TGTGCCTGGACCTTAAGGCGGGGCCAATCTGGAAACACCATATATTTT.

The gene calls are TRBV7-9 and TRBJ1-1; D ambiguous. The CDR3 contains 15 residues. Trimming left V 1 base short and J 1 base short, with 10 bases between. Germline lookup yields CDR1 SEHNR and CDR2 FQNEAQ (reference sequence). CDR3 sequence (DNA): TGTGCCAGCAGCTTAGTGCGTTATGGGAACACTGAAGCTTTCTTT. This gives the protein CASSLVRYGNTEAFF.

This clone was seen more than once but under ten times. The chain links TRBV6-5 to TRBJ2-7; TRBD1 matches 12 bases. Trimming took 5 bases from V and 5 from J; bases not matched to a gene: 7. The CDR3 is 15 amino acids. Germline V gene sequence: CDR1 MNHEY, CDR2 SVGAGI. Here the CDR3 DNA reads TGTGCCAGCAGTGGCCGGGGGACAGGGGGCCACGAGCAGTACTTC. It is translated as CASSGRGTGGHEQYF.

The V and J genes are TRBV30 and TRBJ1-5, with D possibly matching TRBD1 (5 bases). Germline CDR1 and CDR2: GTSNPN and SVGIG (reference sequence). V lost 2 bases, J lost 3 bases, and 14 bases lay in between. The CDR3 spans 15 residues. The CDR3 loop reads CAWSRSDRNNQPQHF. The CDR3 DNA is TGTGCCTGGAGTAGGTCAGACAGAAACAATCAGCCCCAGCATTTT.

This chain uses TRBV6-6 with TRBJ1-2, with D unclear. In germline, CDR1 is MNHNY, CDR2 SVGAGI (reference sequence). CDR3 size: 13 residues. Trimming removed 6 bases at V and 7 bases at J, with 15 bases between. CDR3 nucleotide sequence: TGTGCCAGCAGACTACCCGGAGGCATTGGCTACACCTTC. Its translation: CASRLPGGIGYTF.

The J gene is TRBJ1-6, the V gene TRBV5-6; TRBD1 agrees at 7 bases. Germline loops: CDR1 SGHDT, CDR2 YYEEEE. CDR3 length: 17 residues. V lost 1 base, J lost 5 bases, and 9 bases stayed unmatched. As DNA, the CDR3 is TGTGCCAGCAGCTTGATCAAGGGGGCGCTTAATAATTCACCCCTCCACTTT. Translation gives CASSLIKGALNNSPLHF.

The chain combines TRBV5-4 with TRBJ2-1, with a weak D call TRBD2 (5 bases). V was shortened by 4 bases and J by 12 bases, with 14 bases between the two germline ends. This CDR3 region has 12 residues. In germline, CDR1 is SGHNT, CDR2 YYREEE (reference sequence). The CDR3 DNA reads TGTGCCAGCAGCACACCTCTAGGAGGGCAGTTCTTC. Amino acids: CASSTPLGGQFF.

This chain uses TRBV7-2 with TRBJ2-5; 8 bases are a match to TRBD2. Germline CDR1 and CDR2: SGHTA and FQGNSA. CDR3 length equals 16 residues. The junction had 10 bases not matched to a gene; V was cut back by 5 bases and J by 2 bases. CDR3 bases: TGTGCCAGCAGCCCGAATAGCGGGATGATACAAGAGACCCAGTACTTC. Translation gives CASSPNSGMIQETQYF.

The chain uses TRBV30 and TRBJ2-7; a possible D gene is TRBD1 (6 bases). Trimming took off 2 bases at V and 6 bases at J, with 14 bases between the two ends. The CDR3 has 13 residues. Germline V lookup: CDR1 GTSNPN, CDR2 SVGIG (reference sequence). CDR3 DNA sequence: TGTGCCTGGAGTATTACAGGGTTTACCGAGCAGTACTTC. This gives the protein CAWSITGFTEQYF.

This clone is a singleton in its sample. One end of the junction varies from germline; a read error may be responsible. The chain has TRBV6-5 and TRBJ2-1; D perhaps matches TRBD1 (5 bases). CDR1 is MNHEY and CDR2 is SVGAGI in the germline V gene. The CDR3 covers 14 residues. Here the CDR3 DNA reads TGTGCCAGCAGTTATCGCCGACAGCTCAATGGGCAGTTCTTC. Translating it yields CASSYRRQLNGQFF.

The CDR3 spells CASSVSGGPSYEQYF. As DNA, the CDR3 is TGTGCCAGTAGTGTGAGCGGGGGTCCCTCCTACGAGCAGTACTTC. This chain connects TRBV19 to TRBJ2-7; the match to TRBD2 covers 8 bases. The germline gives CDR1 LNHDA, CDR2 SQIVND (reference sequence). The CDR3 has 15 residues. V lost 5 bases, J lost 0 bases, and 6 bases stayed unmatched.

The chain links TRBV9 to TRBJ2-2; D may be TRBD1 (6 bases). Trimming left V 0 bases short and J 4 bases short, with 10 bases between. Germline V gene data show CDR1 as SGDLS and CDR2 as YYNGEE. The length of the CDR3 is 15 residues. The CDR3 sequence: CASSVGGHSTGELFF. The CDR3 DNA sequence: TGTGCCAGCAGCGTAGGGGGACATTCCACCGGGGAGCTGTTTTTT.

In this sample, this clone turned up a few times. The chain employs TRBV2 and TRBJ2-7; 8 bases fit TRBD2. From germline, CDR1 is SNHLY and CDR2 FYNNEI. The CDR3 is made up of 13 amino acids. The ends lost 1 base at V and 9 bases at J; junction bases unmatched: 5. CDR3 region: CASSEGLAGAQYF. DNA for the CDR3: TGTGCCAGCAGTGAAGGGCTAGCGGGTGCGCAGTACTTC.

This rearrangement joins TRBV28 to TRBJ2-7, with 8 bases matching TRBD1. V shed 3 bases and J 4 bases; nucleotides not matched to a gene: 5. This CDR3 has 14 residues. Looked up from germline, CDR1 is MDHEN and CDR2 is SYDVKM. Here the CDR3 reads CASSLLQGVYEQYF. CDR3 sequence (DNA): TGTGCCAGCAGTTTGTTACAGGGGGTTTACGAGCAGTACTTC.

CDR3 loop: CASSEPGQPKETQYF. The CDR3 coding sequence is TGTGCCAGCAGTGAACCGGGACAGCCTAAAGAGACCCAGTACTTC. The genes are TRBV6-1 and TRBJ2-5; 7 bases line up with TRBD1. This CDR3 spans 15 amino acids. CDR1 and CDR2 from the germline V gene are MNHNS and SASEGT. V was pared by 2 bases and J by 3 bases, with 6 bases of the junction left unmatched.

The CDR3 reads CASSPVQTNEKLFF. The CDR3 DNA is TGTGCCAGCAGCCCCGTACAAACTAATGAAAAACTGTTTTTT. The chain carries TRBV7-9 and TRBJ1-4; D call uncertain. Trimming left V 5 bases short and J 1 base short, with 8 bases between. The germline V gene encodes CDR1 SEHNR and CDR2 FQNEAQ (reference sequence). The CDR3 sequence is 14 residues long.

The chain links TRBV11-2 to TRBJ2-2, with 8 bases fitting TRBD1. The V and J ends lost 6 bases and 1 base, in that order; junction bases with no gene match: 7. There are 16 residues in the CDR3. In germline, CDR1 is SGHAT, CDR2 FQNNGV. CDR3 nucleotide sequence: TGTGCCAGCAGTTTTACCGGGACAGGGAACACCGGGGAGCTGTTTTTT. Its protein is CASSFTGTGNTGELFF.

The CDR3 sequence is CAWTLGGPPGELFF. The CDR3 DNA reads as TGTGCCTGGACCCTGGGGGGGCCTCCCGGGGAGCTGTTTTTT. The genes are TRBV30 and TRBJ2-2; D might be TRBD2 (7 bases). Germline V CDR1 and CDR2: GTSNPN, SVGIG (reference sequence). Deletions cut 4 bases from V and 6 bases from J, with 15 bases between. There are 14 residues in the CDR3.

The count of this clone is one. The chain uses TRBV18 and TRBJ2-2; D is uncertain. This CDR3 comprises 18 residues. CDR1 is KGHSH and CDR2 is LQKENI in the germline V gene. The V and J ends lost 3 bases and 1 base respectively, with 18 bases between them. CDR3 loop: CASSPAVSINRNTGELFF. The CDR3, as DNA: TGTGCCAGCTCACCTGCGGTCAGCATCAACCGGAACACCGGGGAGCTGTTTTTT. Variable domain in full (rest from reference TRBV18 and TRBJ2-2): NAGVMQNPRHLVRRRGQEARLRCSPMKGHSHVYWYRQLPEEGLKFMVYLQKENIIDESGMPKERFSAEFPKEGPSILRIQQVVRGDSAAYFCASSPAVSINRNTGELFFGEGSRLTVL.

This chain links TRBV6-1 with TRBJ2-2; 7 bases are a match to TRBD1. V gave up 6 bases and J gave up 3 bases; unmatched junction bases: 7. The CDR3 covers 15 residues. The germline gives CDR1 MNHNS, CDR2 SASEGT. The CDR3 reads CASSATGSDTGELFF. As DNA, the CDR3 is TGTGCCAGCAGCGCGACAGGGTCGGACACCGGGGAGCTGTTTTTT.

V gene TRBV7-8 combines with J gene TRBJ1-1, with D tentatively TRBD1 (6 bases). Germline-derived CDR1 and CDR2 are SGHVS and FQNEAQ. The CDR3 covers 13 residues. V shed 1 base and J shed 4 bases, with 7 bases lying between them. This chain's CDR3 is CASSLEGGTEAFF. Written as DNA, the CDR3 is TGTGCCAGCAGCTTAGAAGGGGGCACTGAAGCTTTCTTT.

The CDR3 spells CASSPGGGYNEQFF. CDR3 nucleotide sequence: TGTGCCAGCAGCCCGGGGGGTGGGTACAATGAGCAGTTCTTC. The V and J genes are TRBV5-6 and TRBJ2-1; TRBD2 matches 7 bases. CDR3 size: 14 residues. Germline values: CDR1 SGHDT, CDR2 YYEEEE. With V trimmed by 4 bases and J by 4 bases, 5 bases remained unmatched.

This clone occurred once. The rearrangement links TRBV27 to TRBJ2-7; D gene ambiguous. Trimming cost V 6 bases and J 0 bases, with 12 bases left between them. There are 14 residues in the CDR3. Germline CDR1 reads MNHEY; CDR2 reads SMNVEV (reference sequence). This chain's CDR3 is CASRSVADSYEQYF. The CDR3 DNA follows: TGTGCCAGCAGGTCCGTGGCGGACTCCTACGAGCAGTACTTC.

This clone was picked up one time. This chain joins TRBV11-2 and TRBJ1-2, with D possibly matching TRBD1 (5 bases). Germline CDR1 reads SGHAT; CDR2 reads FQNNGV. There are 16 residues in the CDR3. Deletions cut 0 bases from V and 4 bases from J, with 15 bases between. This CDR3 is CASSLEGAKRGYGYTF. CDR3 coding DNA: TGTGCCAGCAGCTTAGAAGGGGCGAAACGAGGCTATGGCTACACCTTC. Full variable domain (missing parts from reference TRBV11-2 and TRBJ1-2): EAGVAQSPRYKIIEKRQSVAFWCNPISGHATLYWYQQILGQGPKLLIQFQNNGVVDDSQLPKDRFSAERLKGVDSTLKIQPAKLEDSAVYLCASSLEGAKRGYGYTFGSGTRLTVV.

A word on this clone: Other DNA sequences of this sample code for an identical CDR3. This chain uses TRBV28 with TRBJ2-7, with 12 bases fitting TRBD2. The germline gives CDR1 MDHEN, CDR2 SYDVKM. The junction had 0 bases not matched to a gene; V was cut back by 0 bases and J by 3 bases. The CDR3 sequence is 15 residues long. The chain's CDR3 is CASSLWTSGSYEQYF. The DNA of the CDR3 is TGTGCCAGCAGTTTATGGACTAGCGGGAGCTACGAGCAGTACTTC.

The chain uses TRBV19 and TRBJ1-1, with 7 bases lining up with TRBD1. CDR1 and CDR2 from the germline V gene are LNHDA and SQIVND (reference sequence). V lost 3 bases to trimming and J lost 0 bases; unmatched junction nucleotides: 4. This CDR3 has 15 residues. As DNA, the CDR3 is TGTGCCAGTAGTATTGGGGGACAGTTGAACACTGAAGCTTTCTTT. This codes for CASSIGGQLNTEAFF.

The CDR3 DNA reads as TGTGCCAGCTCACCTGGGAGGACTATGAACACCGGGGAGCTGTTTTTT. Its translation is CASSPGRTMNTGELFF. The rearrangement uses TRBV18 and TRBJ2-2; perhaps TRBD2 as D (6 bases). This CDR3 has 16 amino acids. CDR1 is KGHSH and CDR2 is LQKENI in the germline V gene. The V end was cut by 3 bases, the J end by 1 base, with 12 bases between.

This clone came up once. The chain couples TRBV10-3 to TRBJ2-5, with 8 bases matching TRBD2. This CDR3 spans 13 amino acids. V lost 3 bases and J lost 5; bases outside the gene matches: 2. CDR1 is ENHRY, CDR2 SYGVKD, per germline. The CDR3 DNA follows: TGTGCCATCAGTGAATTAGCGGGGGAGACCCAGTACTTC. Translation gives CAISELAGETQYF.